This T cell receptor beta chain emerged from a study of human T cells and chemical hapten exposure. Overall study: Sensitization employed 2% DPC on roughly 2 cm by roughly 2 cm of upper inner arm skin. Whole-study results and caveats: Healthy people's immune response may differ from that of the donors, who had alopecia.

V was cut by 8 bases and J by 6 bases, with 21 bases left in between. Germline assignment: CDR1 MNHEY and CDR2 SVGAGI. CDR3 size: 15 residues. Time point in this sample: pre-sensitization, week 0. Noted treatment: therapeutic diphenylcyclopropenone sensitization with weekly scalp DPC. Library preparation tagged each individual cDNA molecule with a unique molecular identifier. TCRdb re-analysed the RACE reads in MiXCR, keeping a single row per CDR3 protein. The sample contains approximately 320,000 distinct CDR3 sequences, around 5.5% of which appear only once. This clonotype has at least ten counts. Its matching antigen is unknown.

Sample: whole blood, taken in connection with sensitization to the hapten diphenylcyclopropenone (DPC). The V gene is TRBV6-5, the J gene TRBJ2-3, with D possibly being TRBD1 (6 bases). This TCR came from a woman younger than 35 with alopecia areata. Some clones in this sample may be carry-over from other donors' samples. The CDR3 region is CASALRQAEMDTQYF. The CDR3 DNA reads TGTGCCAGCGCGCTTCGACAGGCGGAAATGGATACGCAGTATTTT.